This TCR beta chain was documented in a study of cytomegalovirus exposure and HLA in healthy donors. Measured with immunoSEQ multiplex PCR; TCRdb has only the in-frame clones, and not every one. The table lists about 82,000 clones, 85% to 95% of them singletons, with 0.67% in the top ten. Germline CDR1 is MNHNS and CDR2 is SASEGT. V was cut by 6 bases and J by 2 bases, with 10 bases left in between. The CDR3 contains 13 residues. This clone appeared a few times. The chain joins TRBV6-1 to TRBJ1-1; D gene ambiguous. This TCR was sampled from a man younger than 35 in good health and CMV-seronegative. The sample taken for sequencing was PBMCs. The CDR3 protein is CASSREENTEAFF. DNA for the CDR3: TGTGCCAGCAGCCGAGAGGAAAACACTGAAGCTTTCTTT.